This TCR beta chain was found in a study of blood T cell repertoires in COVID-19. On the study more broadly: The cDNA or gDNA used as material had been derived from T cells, B-cell-depleted T cells, or PBMCs.

Per the original methods: Cell counts per sample came from amplifying reference gene primers. TCRdb keeps only in-frame clones here, not all; method: immunoSEQ multiplex PCR. The D gene and trimming were derived from the DNA, and the V and J assignments and clone size from that table. The table records about 150,000 clones, 65% to 90% of them present only once. The sequence was collected from a woman aged 50 to 60 with acute or convalescent COVID-19. Input material: peripheral blood.

The CDR3, as DNA: TGTGCCACCAGTGATGGTACTAGCGGGAGTGGTTCCCGAGAGACCCAGTACTTC. Its translation: CATSDGTSGSGSRETQYF. The chain uses TRBV24-1 and TRBJ2-5; 11 bases map to TRBD2. This CDR3 comprises 18 residues. V lost 3 bases, J lost 4 bases, and 12 bases stayed unmatched. Germline V gene lookup returns CDR1 KGHDR and CDR2 SFDVKD.